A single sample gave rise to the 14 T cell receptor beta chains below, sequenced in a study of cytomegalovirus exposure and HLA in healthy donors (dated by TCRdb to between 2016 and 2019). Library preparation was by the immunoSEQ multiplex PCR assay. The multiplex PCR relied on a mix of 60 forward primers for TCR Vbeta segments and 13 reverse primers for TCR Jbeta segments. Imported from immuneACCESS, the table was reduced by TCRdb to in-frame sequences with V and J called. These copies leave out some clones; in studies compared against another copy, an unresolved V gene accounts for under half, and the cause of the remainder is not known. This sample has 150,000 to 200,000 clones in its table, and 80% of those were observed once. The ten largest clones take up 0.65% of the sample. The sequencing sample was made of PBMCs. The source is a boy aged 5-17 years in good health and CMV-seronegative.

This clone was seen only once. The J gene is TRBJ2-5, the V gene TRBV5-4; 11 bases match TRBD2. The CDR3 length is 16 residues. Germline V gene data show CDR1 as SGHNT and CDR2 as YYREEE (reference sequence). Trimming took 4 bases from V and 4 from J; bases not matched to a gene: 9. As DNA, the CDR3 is TGTGCCAGCAGCCGAATTAGCGGGAGGGCCGCAGAGACCCAGTACTTC. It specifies CASSRISGRAAETQYF.

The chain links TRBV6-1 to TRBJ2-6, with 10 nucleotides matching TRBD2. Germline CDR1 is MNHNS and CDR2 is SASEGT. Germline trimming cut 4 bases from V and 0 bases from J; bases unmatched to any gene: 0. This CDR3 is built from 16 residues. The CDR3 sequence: CASSGLAGSGANVLTF. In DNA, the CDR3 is TGTGCCAGCAGTGGACTAGCGGGCTCTGGGGCCAACGTCCTGACTTTC.

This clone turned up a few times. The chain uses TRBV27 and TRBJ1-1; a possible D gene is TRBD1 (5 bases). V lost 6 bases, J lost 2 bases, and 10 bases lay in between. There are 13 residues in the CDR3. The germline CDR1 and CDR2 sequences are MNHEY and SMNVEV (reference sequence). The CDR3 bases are TGTGCCAGCAGCCCCGACAGCAACACTGAAGCTTTCTTT. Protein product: CASSPDSNTEAFF.

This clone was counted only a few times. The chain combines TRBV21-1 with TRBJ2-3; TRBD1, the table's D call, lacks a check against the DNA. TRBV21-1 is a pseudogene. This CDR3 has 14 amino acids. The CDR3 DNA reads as TGTGCCAGCAGGCAGGGGCATAGCACAGATACGCAGTATTTT. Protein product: CASRQGHSTDTQYF.

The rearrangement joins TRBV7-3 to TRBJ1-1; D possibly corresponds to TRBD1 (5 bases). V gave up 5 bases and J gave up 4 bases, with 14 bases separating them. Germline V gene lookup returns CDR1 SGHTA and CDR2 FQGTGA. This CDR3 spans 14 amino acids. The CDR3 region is CASSPLGGGTEAFF. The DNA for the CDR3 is TGTGCCAGCAGCCCCCTAGGCGGGGGCACTGAAGCTTTCTTT.

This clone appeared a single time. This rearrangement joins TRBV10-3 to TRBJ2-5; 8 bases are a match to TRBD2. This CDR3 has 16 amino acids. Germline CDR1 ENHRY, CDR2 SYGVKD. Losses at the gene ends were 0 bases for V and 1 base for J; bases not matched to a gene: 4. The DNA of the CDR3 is TGTGCCATCAGTGAGTCCCAGCGGGGGCCCCAAGAGACCCAGTACTTC. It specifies CAISESQRGPQETQYF.

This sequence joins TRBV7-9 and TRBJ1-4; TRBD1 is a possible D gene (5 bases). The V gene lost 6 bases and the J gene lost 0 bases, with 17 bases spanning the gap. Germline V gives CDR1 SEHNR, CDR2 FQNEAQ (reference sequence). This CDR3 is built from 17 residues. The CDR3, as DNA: TGTGCCAGCAGTCCGACTGGGGGGATCGCAACTAATGAAAAACTGTTTTTT. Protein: CASSPTGGIATNEKLFF.

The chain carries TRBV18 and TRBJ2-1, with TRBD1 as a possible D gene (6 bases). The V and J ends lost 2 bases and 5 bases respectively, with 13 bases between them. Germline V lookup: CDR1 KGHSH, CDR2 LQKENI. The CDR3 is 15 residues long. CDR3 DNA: TGTGCCAGCTCACCAATATTGGGGGCAGACAATGAGCAGTTCTTC. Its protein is CASSPILGADNEQFF.

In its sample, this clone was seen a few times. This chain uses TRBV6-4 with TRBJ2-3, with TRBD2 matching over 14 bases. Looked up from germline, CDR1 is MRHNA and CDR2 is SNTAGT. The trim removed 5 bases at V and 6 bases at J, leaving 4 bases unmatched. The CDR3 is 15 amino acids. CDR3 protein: CASSRLAGGSDTQYF. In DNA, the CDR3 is TGTGCCAGCAGTCGACTAGCGGGGGGGTCGGATACGCAGTATTTT.

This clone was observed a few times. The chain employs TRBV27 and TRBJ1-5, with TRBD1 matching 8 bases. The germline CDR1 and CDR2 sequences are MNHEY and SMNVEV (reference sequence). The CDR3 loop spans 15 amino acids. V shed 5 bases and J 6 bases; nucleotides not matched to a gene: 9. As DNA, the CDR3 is TGTGCCAGCAGTGAAGCGATGGACAGGGCTCAGCCCCAGCATTTT. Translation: CASSEAMDRAQPQHF.

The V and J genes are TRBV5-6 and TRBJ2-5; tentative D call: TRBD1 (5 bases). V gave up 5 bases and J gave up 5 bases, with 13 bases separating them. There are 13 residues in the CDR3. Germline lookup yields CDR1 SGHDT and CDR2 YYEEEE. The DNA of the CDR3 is TGTGCCAGCAGTGAGATTAGACAGGAGACCCAGTACTTC. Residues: CASSEIRQETQYF.

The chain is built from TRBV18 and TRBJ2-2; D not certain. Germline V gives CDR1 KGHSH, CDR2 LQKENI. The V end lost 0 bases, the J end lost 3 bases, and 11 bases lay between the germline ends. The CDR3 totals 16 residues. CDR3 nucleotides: TGTGCCAGCTCACCACCGTCGGAGTCCTACACCGGGGAGCTGTTTTTT. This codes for CASSPPSESYTGELFF.

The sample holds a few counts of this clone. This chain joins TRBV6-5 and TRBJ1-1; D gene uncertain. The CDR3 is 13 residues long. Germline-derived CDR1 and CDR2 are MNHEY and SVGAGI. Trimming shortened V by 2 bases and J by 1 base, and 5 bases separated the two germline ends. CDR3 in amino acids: CASSYGPNTEAFF. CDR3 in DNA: TGTGCCAGCAGTTACGGCCCGAACACTGAAGCTTTCTTT.

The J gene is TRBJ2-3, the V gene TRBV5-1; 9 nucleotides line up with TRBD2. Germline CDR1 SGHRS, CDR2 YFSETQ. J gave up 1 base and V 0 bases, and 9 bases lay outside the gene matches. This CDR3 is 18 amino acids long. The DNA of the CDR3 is TGCGCCAGCAGCTTGGCCGGTAGCGGGAGAGGTGGCACAGATACGCAGTATTTT. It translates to CASSLAGSGRGGTDTQYF.